This entry lists 29 T cell receptor beta chains sequenced from one sample in a study of cytomegalovirus exposure and HLA in healthy donors. 60 Vbeta and 13 Jbeta primers were used in PCR. Repertoires were generated with immunoSEQ multiplex PCR, while TCRdb's copy carries only in-frame clones and drops some. The profile shows roughly 160,000 clones, approximately 80% of them singletons. Sequencing input: PBMCs. The receptors originated from a boy aged 2 to 10 in good health and CMV-seronegative.

As concerns this clone: The junction shows a germline mismatch at one end, possibly a read error. The chain combines TRBV7-9 with TRBJ1-1, with D possibly matching TRBD1 (6 bases). CDR1 SEHNR and CDR2 FQNEAQ come from the germline V gene (reference sequence). The CDR3 is made up of 15 amino acids. CDR3 residues: CSSSFLTGSGTEAFF. CDR3 bases: TGTTCCAGCAGCTTCTTGACAGGTTCTGGCACTGAAGCTTTCTTT.

The CDR3 DNA reads as TGTGCCTGGAGTGACGGGACTCTCGACATTCAGTACTTC. Its translation is CAWSDGTLDIQYF. This sequence joins TRBV30 and TRBJ2-4; a possible D gene is TRBD2 (6 bases). Germline CDR1 reads GTSNPN; CDR2 reads SVGIG (reference sequence). Trimming took 1 base from V and 8 from J, leaving 12 bases between them. The CDR3 loop spans 13 amino acids. Looking up the rest from reference TRBV30 and TRBJ2-4 gives the full variable domain: SQTIHQWPATLVQPVGSPLSLECTVEGTSNPNLYWYRQAAGRGLQLLFYSVGIGQISSEVPQNLSASRPQDRQFILSSKKLLLSDSGFYLCAWSDGTLDIQYFGAGTRLSVL.

CDR3 sequence (DNA): TGCGCCAGCAGCCAAGGCGGGGGTTATAGTTTTAATGAGCAGTTCTTC. Protein sequence: CASSQGGGYSFNEQFF. The V call is TRBV4-1, the J call TRBJ2-1; TRBD2 matches at 7 bases. CDR1 is MGHRA and CDR2 is YSYEKL in the germline V gene. The V and J ends lost 1 base and 7 bases, in that order; junction bases with no gene match: 10. The CDR3 has 16 residues.

The chain carries TRBV29-1 and TRBJ2-3, with 7 bases identical to TRBD2. J lost 4 bases, V lost 4 bases, and 8 bases had no gene match. Germline V lookup: CDR1 SQVTM, CDR2 ANQGSEA. This CDR3 is 14 amino acids long. The CDR3 is CSVGESAGADTQYF. As DNA, the CDR3 is TGCAGCGTTGGAGAGTCGGCGGGAGCAGATACGCAGTATTTT.

This clone was seen a handful of times. The chain carries TRBV10-3 and TRBJ2-7; D not resolved. The length of the CDR3 is 12 residues. Germline CDR1 ENHRY, CDR2 SYGVKD. The germline V and J ends were trimmed by 4 bases and 0 bases, with 4 bases remaining between them. As DNA, the CDR3 is TGTGCCATCAGTGCGGACTCCTACGAGCAGTACGTC. This translates into CAISADSYEQYV.

The chain joins TRBV9 to TRBJ1-3, with no clear D. Germline V gene sequence: CDR1 SGDLS, CDR2 YYNGEE. Trimming pared 1 base from V and 7 bases from J, leaving 9 bases between. The CDR3 loop spans 13 amino acids. CDR3 amino acids: CASSVPGRNTIYF. The CDR3 nucleotides are TGTGCCAGCAGCGTACCAGGCAGGAACACCATATATTTT.

This clone was observed at least ten times. The genes are TRBV19 and TRBJ1-1; 7 positions match TRBD1. With 0 bases clipped from V and 2 bases from J, the junction kept 6 bases outside the gene matches. Germline CDR1 and CDR2: LNHDA and SQIVND (reference sequence). The CDR3 extends over 16 amino acids. The CDR3, as DNA: TGTGCCAGTAGTATAGATACCGGGACAGATAACACTGAAGCTTTCTTT. Translating gives CASSIDTGTDNTEAFF.

The V and J genes are TRBV23-1 and TRBJ2-7; D perhaps matches TRBD1 (5 bases). TRBV23-1 is marked as an open reading frame, function uncertain. V was pared by 0 bases and J by 2 bases, with 14 bases between. This CDR3 has 16 amino acids. This CDR3 is CASSQSGRALTYEQYV. CDR3 nucleotide sequence: TGCGCCAGCAGTCAATCGGGCAGGGCGCTCACCTACGAGCAGTACGTC.

The rearrangement uses TRBV25-1 and TRBJ1-1, with TRBD1 identical over 7 bases. This CDR3 has 16 residues. The V gene end was trimmed by 3 bases and the J gene end by 7 bases; junction bases not matched to a gene: 14. Germline loops: CDR1 MGHDK, CDR2 SYGVNS. CDR3: CASSETTDRRGSEAFF. CDR3 DNA sequence: TGTGCCAGCAGTGAGACTACGGACAGGAGGGGGAGTGAAGCTTTCTTT. Combining the CDR3 with reference TRBV25-1 and TRBJ1-1 gives the whole variable domain EADIYQTPRYLVIGTGKKITLECSQTMGHDKMYWYQQDPGMELHLIHYSYGVNSTEKGDLSSESTVSRIRTEHFPLTLESARPSHTSQYLCASSETTDRRGSEAFFGQGTRLTVV.

The chain combines TRBV30 with TRBJ2-1, with 7 nucleotides matching TRBD2. The CDR3 consists of 13 residues. Germline V lookup: CDR1 GTSNPN, CDR2 SVGIG (reference sequence). V lost 2 bases, J lost 8 bases, and 6 bases stayed unmatched. CDR3 in DNA: TGTGCCTGGAGTCAAGGACTAGATGATGAGCAGTTCTTC. Translation: CAWSQGLDDEQFF.

The V and J genes are TRBV10-3 and TRBJ1-5; 8 bases agree with TRBD1. The CDR3 spans 16 residues. Germline CDR1 is ENHRY and CDR2 is SYGVKD. V gave up 3 bases and J gave up 6 bases; unmatched junction bases: 10. CDR3 amino acids: CAISELDRGGGQPQHF. CDR3 DNA: TGTGCCATCAGTGAACTCGACAGGGGAGGGGGTCAGCCCCAGCATTTT.

The chain employs TRBV19 and TRBJ1-1; tentatively, D is TRBD1 (5 bases). V dropped 7 bases and J dropped 7 bases, with 19 bases sitting between them. This CDR3 spans 14 amino acids. Germline V gene data show CDR1 as LNHDA and CDR2 as SQIVND (reference sequence). The CDR3 DNA follows: TGTGCCAGTACGATCGTCGGCGGGACGGGTGAAGCTTTCTTT. Its protein product is CASTIVGGTGEAFF.

The genes are TRBV19 and TRBJ1-4; a weak D match, TRBD1 (5 bases). The CDR3 totals 14 residues. CDR1 is LNHDA, CDR2 SQIVND, per germline (reference sequence). V was clipped by 7 bases and J by 8 bases, with 17 bases between them. The chain's CDR3 is CASTPSGYGEKLFF. The CDR3 region has the DNA TGTGCCAGTACGCCGTCAGGGTATGGCGAAAAACTGTTTTTT. The variable domain in full, completed from reference TRBV19 and TRBJ1-4, reads DGGITQSPKYLFRKEGQNVTLSCEQNLNHDAMYWYRQDPGQGLRLIYYSQIVNDFQKGDIAEGYSVSREKKESFPLTVTSAQKNPTAFYLCASTPSGYGEKLFFGSGTQLSVL.

CDR3 amino acids: CASRGGRSYNEQFF. The CDR3 nucleotides read TGTGCCAGTCGGGGGGGCAGATCCTACAATGAGCAGTTCTTC. This rearrangement joins TRBV19 to TRBJ2-1; 8 bases map to TRBD2. There are 14 residues in the CDR3. Trimming removed 8 bases from V and 1 base from J; junction bases left unmatched: 4. Germline CDR1 is LNHDA and CDR2 is SQIVND (reference sequence).

This clone was detected a few times. This sequence joins TRBV7-2 and TRBJ2-7; TRBD2 might be the D (6 bases). The germline V gene has CDR1 SGHTA and CDR2 FQGNSA. This CDR3 has 13 amino acids. With 2 bases removed from V and 3 bases from J, the gap between germline ends came to 8 bases. In DNA form, the CDR3 reads TGTGCCAGCAGCTTACGGAGGGGCTACGAGCAGTACTTC. This translates into CASSLRRGYEQYF.

The V call is TRBV30, the J call TRBJ1-4, with D unclear. Germline loops: CDR1 GTSNPN, CDR2 SVGIG (reference sequence). CDR3 size: 12 residues. The V and J ends lost 4 bases and 5 bases respectively, with 8 bases between them. The CDR3 loop reads CAWKQFNEKLFF. The CDR3 bases are TGTGCCTGGAAACAGTTCAATGAAAAACTGTTTTTT. The variable domain in full, with the rest retrieved from reference TRBV30 and TRBJ1-4, is SQTIHQWPATLVQPVGSPLSLECTVEGTSNPNLYWYRQAAGRGLQLLFYSVGIGQISSEVPQNLSASRPQDRQFILSSKKLLLSDSGFYLCAWKQFNEKLFFGSGTQLSVL.

This clone came up once. The chain carries TRBV9 and TRBJ1-2; TRBD1 aligns across 12 bases. V shed 4 bases, J shed 4 bases, and the junction held 8 bases outside the gene matches. This CDR3 has 16 amino acids. Germline values: CDR1 SGDLS, CDR2 YYNGEE. The CDR3 protein is CASSRGGDRGLYGYTF. DNA of the CDR3: TGTGCCAGCAGCCGCGGAGGGGACAGGGGGCTCTATGGCTACACCTTC. The full variable domain, its missing parts supplied by reference TRBV9 and TRBJ1-2, is DSGVTQTPKHLITATGQRVTLRCSPRSGDLSVYWYQQSLDQGLQFLIQYYNGEERAKGNILERFSAQQFPDLHSELNLSSLELGDSALYFCASSRGGDRGLYGYTFGSGTRLTVV.

V and J are TRBV9 and TRBJ2-1, with 8 nucleotides matching TRBD2. This CDR3 spans 17 amino acids. CDR1 is SGDLS, CDR2 YYNGEE, per germline. V lost 3 bases, J lost 6 bases, and 14 bases stayed unmatched. This CDR3 reads CASSGRGGPVRGNEQFF. DNA of the CDR3: TGTGCCAGCAGCGGACGGGGGGGACCCGTGCGCGGCAATGAGCAGTTCTTC.

This clone came up once. The chain is built from TRBV30 and TRBJ2-7, with D possibly TRBD1 on 5 matching bases. The CDR3 extends over 11 amino acids. Germline V gene lookup returns CDR1 GTSNPN and CDR2 SVGIG (reference sequence). With 5 bases removed from V and 3 bases from J, the gap between germline ends came to 8 bases. CDR3 sequence (DNA): TGTGCCTGGGTCCAGGGCTACGAGCAGTACTTC. It yields the protein CAWVQGYEQYF.

The genes are TRBV18 and TRBJ2-5, with 9 bases identical to TRBD1. Trimming at V came to 6 bases and at J to 2 bases, leaving 7 bases not matched to a gene. The CDR3 is 15 amino acids. Per germline, CDR1 KGHSH and CDR2 LQKENI. DNA of the CDR3: TGTGCCAGCTCGAGGACAGGGGATAGACAAGAGACCCAGTACTTC. As protein: CASSRTGDRQETQYF.

This chain joins TRBV27 and TRBJ1-2; 8 bases are shared with TRBD1. J lost 5 bases, V lost 7 bases, and 9 bases had no gene match. This CDR3 contains 14 residues. CDR1 and CDR2 from the germline V gene are MNHEY and SMNVEV (reference sequence). The CDR3: CASKNSGGGYGYTF. CDR3 DNA: TGTGCCAGCAAAAATTCAGGGGGCGGATATGGCTACACCTTC.

The rearrangement links TRBV10-3 to TRBJ1-4; D is possibly TRBD1 (5 bases). CDR1 ENHRY and CDR2 SYGVKD come from the germline V gene. V lost 11 bases, J lost 7 bases, and 20 bases lay in between. CDR3 size: 14 residues. The CDR3 reads CAAGKGQGSEKLFF. The CDR3 DNA is TGTGCCGCCGGAAAGGGGCAGGGAAGTGAAAAACTGTTTTTT.

The chain is built from TRBV7-3 and TRBJ2-2; 8 bases fit TRBD1. CDR3 length equals 15 residues. Trimming at V came to 5 bases and at J to 6 bases, leaving 8 bases not matched to a gene. Per the germline V gene, CDR1 is SGHTA and CDR2 is FQGTGA. CDR3 nucleotides: TGTGCCAGCAGCCAACAGACAGGGGCCCCCGGGGAGCTGTTTTTT. As protein: CASSQQTGAPGELFF.

This clone was seen once. This sequence joins TRBV29-1 and TRBJ2-1; D might be TRBD1 (5 bases). CDR3 size: 10 residues. V was pared by 6 bases and J by 9 bases, with 9 bases between. The germline gives CDR1 SQVTM, CDR2 ANQGSEA. This CDR3 reads CSVGHPEQFF. Written as DNA, the CDR3 is TGCAGCGTCGGACACCCTGAGCAGTTCTTC.

The rearrangement links TRBV19 to TRBJ2-2, with TRBD1 as a possible D gene (6 bases). Germline CDR1 is LNHDA and CDR2 is SQIVND (reference sequence). The V end lost 3 bases, the J end lost 3 bases, and 14 bases lay between the germline ends. The CDR3 runs 16 residues. The DNA for the CDR3 is TGTGCCAGTAGTATTCATGACAGGACCGACACCGGGGAGCTGTTTTTT. This sequence encodes CASSIHDRTDTGELFF.

This chain connects TRBV30 to TRBJ2-5, with D perhaps TRBD1 (6 bases). CDR1 and CDR2 from the germline V gene are GTSNPN and SVGIG (reference sequence). V shed 5 bases and J shed 5 bases, with 15 bases lying between them. This CDR3 region has 13 residues. In DNA form, the CDR3 reads TGTGCCTGGGCGTCTTGGGGGCGTGAGACCCAGTACTTC. Translating gives CAWASWGRETQYF.

The chain joins TRBV23-1 to TRBJ2-5, with D possibly TRBD1 on 6 matching bases. With the DNA end fitting TRBJ2-7 better, the J assignment may be wrong. TRBV23-1 carries the ORF label, with uncertain function. This CDR3 spans 14 amino acids. This chain's CDR3 is CASSQNRESYEQYF. CDR3 coding DNA: TGCGCCAGCAGTCAGAACAGGGAATCCTACGAGCAGTACTTC.

J is TRBJ2-5 and V is TRBV11-2, with no clear D. Germline CDR1 and CDR2: SGHAT and FQNNGV. V was cut by 3 bases and J by 1 base, with 9 bases left in between. The CDR3 is 14 amino acids. CDR3 in amino acids: CASSFSPLQETQYF. The CDR3 bases are TGTGCCAGCAGCTTTAGCCCTCTCCAAGAGACCCAGTACTTC.

The chain links TRBV9 to TRBJ1-2; the match to TRBD1 covers 9 bases. The CDR3 runs 15 residues. The V gene's germline CDR1 is SGDLS and CDR2 YYNGEE. V gave up 4 bases and J gave up 5 bases; unmatched junction bases: 9. CDR3 region: CASSNLGTGWYGYTF. DNA for the CDR3: TGTGCCAGCAGCAACTTGGGGACAGGGTGGTATGGCTACACCTTC.